Listed here is a single T cell receptor beta chain. Its antigen is not identified. The data belong to a study of Tregs in tolerant kidney transplant recipients. Study-wide points: The small number of patients limits these findings pending further validation. No direct test of biological reproducibility was done here. The most relevant donor-specific Treg TCRbeta repertoire apparently came from expansion with activated donor B cells.

The CDR3 totals 10 residues. V lost 8 bases, J lost 8 bases, and 9 bases lay in between. Germline V gives CDR1 SEHNR, CDR2 FQNEAQ (reference sequence). Clones were sequenced by immunoSEQ multiplex PCR, and TCRdb holds only the in-frame ones, with some missing. The repertoire includes under 300,000 clones, around 82% of them detected once, and over 0.5% sits in the top ten. This chain joins TRBV7-9 and TRBJ2-5; D gene ambiguous. This receptor was obtained from a human donor in good health. Sequenced sample: CD4+ T cells from blood. As DNA, the CDR3 is TGTGCCAGCGATGGGGAAACCCAGTACTTC. Translation gives CASDGETQYF.